These T cell receptor beta chains were read from a single sample in a study of blood T cell repertoires in COVID-19. TCRdb's copy holds only in-frame clones and misses some; the assay was immunoSEQ multiplex PCR. The table has about 50,000 clones, more than 80% seen once. Material: peripheral blood. These receptors were obtained from a middle-aged man with acute or convalescent COVID-19. The CDR3 runs from the conserved cysteine through the conserved F or W. D genes are given only for firm matches. The size field is filled for only some rows; it gives once, few, many or a size class.

j_call v_call clone_size d_call cdr3_nt cdr3_aa
TRBJ1-1 TRBV27 - - TGTGCCAGCAGTTATGACGGGGACACTGAAGCTTTCTTT CASSYDGDTEAFF
TRBJ2-2 TRBV19 few - TGTGCCAGTAGTAGTAGAGGGAAGAGTCCCGGGGAGCTGTTTTTT CASSSRGKSPGELFF
TRBJ1-1 TRBV19 - - TGTGCCAGTAGTATAGACCCCTGGGCGAACACTGAAGCTTTCTTT CASSIDPWANTEAFF
TRBJ2-3 TRBV7-6 - TRBD2 TGTGCCAGCAGCTTAAGGGGACTAGCGGGAGCACCAGATACGCAGTATTTT CASSLRGLAGAPDTQYF
TRBJ2-1 TRBV4-2 few TRBD1 TGTGCCAGCAGCCAATTCGACAGGGACTACAATGAGCAGTTCTTC CASSQFDRDYNEQFF
TRBJ2-1 TRBV30 - TRBD2 TGTGCCTGGAGTCCCCAGACAAGGACTAGACAGAACTACAATGAGCAGTTCTTC CAWSPQTRTRQNYNEQFF
TRBJ1-6 TRBV3-1/TRBV3-2 - TRBD1 TGTGCCAGCAGCCGGGACAGCTCCTATAATTCACCCCTCCACTTT CASSRDSSYNSPLHF
TRBJ2-7 TRBV3-1/TRBV3-2 - - TGTGCCAGCAGCCAAGACACGGGGGAGCAGTACTTC CASSQDTGEQYF
TRBJ2-3 TRBV2 - TRBD2 TGTGCCAGCAGCGCCGGGACTAGCGGGGGGGTGGATACGCAGTATTTT CASSAGTSGGVDTQYF
TRBJ2-6 TRBV14 - - TGTGCCAGCAGCCAACCGAGCTCTGGGGCCAACGTCCTGACTTTC CASSQPSSGANVLTF
TRBJ2-1 TRBV18 - - TGTGCCAGCTCACAGGGGAATGAGCAGTTCTTC CASSQGNEQFF
TRBJ1-6 TRBV3-1/TRBV3-2 - - TGTGCCAGCAGCCAAGAGTGGGGGGGAGCTTCACCCCTCCACTTT CASSQEWGGASPLHF
TRBJ2-5 TRBV24-1 - TRBD2 TGTGCCACCAGTGATGGGGGACTAGTTGATGAGACCCAGTACTTC CATSDGGLVDETQYF
TRBJ2-7 TRBV6-5 - TRBD2 TGTGCCAGCAGGCCAGGGACTAGCGGGTTCTACGAGCAGTACTTC CASRPGTSGFYEQYF
TRBJ1-2 TRBV2 - TRBD1 TGTGCCAGCAGTGGGACGGACAGGGGTTCTGACTATGGCTACACCTTC CASSGTDRGSDYGYTF
TRBJ1-2 TRBV5-6 - - TGTGCCAGCAGCTTCCCGAGAATGGCTAACTATGGCTACACCTTC CASSFPRMANYGYTF
TRBJ2-5 TRBV10-3 few - TGTGCCATCGCCATATCAGGGTTCGAGACCCAGTACTTC CAIAISGFETQYF
TRBJ1-5 TRBV10-3 - TRBD1 TGTGCCATCCGGGACAGAGGGAATCAGCCCCAGCATTTT CAIRDRGNQPQHF
TRBJ1-4 TRBV5-6 - - TGTGCCAGCAGCTTGTATCAGGGGCATAGGGCTAATGAAAAACTGTTTTTT CASSLYQGHRANEKLFF
TRBJ2-3 TRBV7-6 - - TGTGCCAGCAGCTTAGTGCAGGGCCACACAGATACGCAGTATTTT CASSLVQGHTDTQYF
TRBJ2-1 TRBV5-5 - TRBD2 TGTGCCAGCAGTCTCGGACTAGCGGGGGGCCATCCTGGTCGCGATGAGCAGTTCTTC CASSLGLAGGHPGRDEQFF
TRBJ1-1 TRBV5-1 - - TGCGCCAGCCAGGGTACCACTGAAGCTTTCTTT CASQGTTEAFF
TRBJ1-1 TRBV18 - - TGTGCCAGCTCACCACAGGAGGGAGTGAACACTGAAGCTTTCTTT CASSPQEGVNTEAFF
TRBJ1-2 TRBV7-8 - TRBD1 TGTGCCAGCAGCTTAAATCAGGGACAGGGCTATGGCTACACCTTC CASSLNQGQGYGYTF
TRBJ2-5 TRBV14 - - TGTGCCAGCAGCCATTCACTAGGAGAGACCCAGTACTTC CASSHSLGETQYF
TRBJ1-1 TRBV5-1 - - TGCGCCAGCAGCTTGTGGGGGGTCACTGAAGCTTTCTTT CASSLWGVTEAFF
TRBJ2-7 TRBV6-2/TRBV6-3 once TRBD1 TGTGCCAGCAGTTCCGCAGGGGGCGGTACCTACGAGCAGTACTTC CASSSAGGGTYEQYF
TRBJ2-3 TRBV5-1 - TRBD1 TGCGCCACTTCGACAGGGGGCACAGATACGCAGTATTTT CATSTGGTDTQYF
TRBJ2-5 TRBV7-2 - TRBD2 TGTGCCAGCAGCCAGGGGACTAGCGGGGGGGCCTCAGAGACCCAGTACTTC CASSQGTSGGASETQYF
TRBJ2-2 TRBV6-5 few - TGTGCCAGCAGTTCCCGACCCTCCCGGGACACCGGGGAGCTGTTTTTT CASSSRPSRDTGELFF
TRBJ2-1 TRBV9 - TRBD2 TGTGCCAGCGAGACGGGACTAGCGGGCTACAATGAGCAGTTCTTC CASETGLAGYNEQFF
TRBJ2-7 TRBV6-5 - - TGTGCCAGCAGTACAGGCTCCTACGAGCAGTACTTC CASSTGSYEQYF
TRBJ2-5 TRBV19 - TRBD2 TGTGCCAGTAGTGTGTCTAGCGGGCAAGAGACCCAGTACTTC CASSVSSGQETQYF
TRBJ2-7 TRBV28 - - TGTGCCAGCAGTTTAGGTGGGCCCTACGAGCAGTACTTC CASSLGGPYEQYF
TRBJ2-4 TRBV6-5 - - TGTGCCAGCACCATGGGAGGAGCCAAAAACATTCAGTACTTC CASTMGGAKNIQYF
TRBJ1-2 TRBV19 - - TGTGCCAGTAGTATCAACCCCGGGGGAGCCTATGGCTACACCTTC CASSINPGGAYGYTF
TRBJ1-2 TRBV27 - - TGTGCCAGCAGTTTATGGGGGGACTATGGCTACACCTTC CASSLWGDYGYTF
TRBJ2-1 TRBV9 - TRBD1 TGTGCCAGCAGCGCAACCGGGACAGTCTACAATGAGCAGTTCTTC CASSATGTVYNEQFF
TRBJ2-2 TRBV12-3/TRBV12-4 - - TGTGCCAGCAGCGACAGAAACACCGGGGAGCTGTTTTTT CASSDRNTGELFF
TRBJ1-4 TRBV19 once TRBD1 TGTGCCAGTAAGGGACAGGGATATGAAAAACTGTTTTTT CASKGQGYEKLFF
TRBJ1-1 TRBV3-1/TRBV3-2 few - TGTGCCAGCAGCCCTCTGAACACTGAAGCTTTCTTT CASSPLNTEAFF
TRBJ2-4 TRBV6-1 - - TGTGCCAGCAGTGAGCCGGGACTAGCCAAAAACATTCAGTACTTC CASSEPGLAKNIQYF
TRBJ2-2 TRBV7-8 - - TGTGCCAGCAGCTTATTTCCGGGACTGGGCACCGGGGAGCTGTTTTTT CASSLFPGLGTGELFF
TRBJ1-6 TRBV7-9 - TRBD1 TGTGCCAGCAGCACAACAGGGGGGAATAATTCACCCCTCCACTTT CASSTTGGNNSPLHF
TRBJ1-5 TRBV3-1/TRBV3-2 few - TGTGCCAGCAGCCAAAACCGGGACACTTATCAGCCCCAGCATTTT CASSQNRDTYQPQHF
TRBJ1-6 TRBV10-2 - - TGCGCCAGCAGTGACCGGGGATTGGGTTCACCCCTCCACTTT CASSDRGLGSPLHF
TRBJ1-2 TRBV30 few - TGTGCCTGGGCAGGGAATCTGAGGGGCTACACCTTC CAWAGNLRGYTF
TRBJ1-5 TRBV7-2 - TRBD1 TGTGCCAGCAGTGCCGGCAGGGGGAATCAGCCCCAGCATTTT CASSAGRGNQPQHF
TRBJ1-3 TRBV7-9 once TRBD1 TGTGCCAGCAGCCGAGGGACAGCCTCTGGAAACACCATATATTTT CASSRGTASGNTIYF
TRBJ1-4 TRBV7-9 - - TGTGCCAGCAGCTTCCCGGGAGCAACTAATGAAAAACTGTTTTTT CASSFPGATNEKLFF